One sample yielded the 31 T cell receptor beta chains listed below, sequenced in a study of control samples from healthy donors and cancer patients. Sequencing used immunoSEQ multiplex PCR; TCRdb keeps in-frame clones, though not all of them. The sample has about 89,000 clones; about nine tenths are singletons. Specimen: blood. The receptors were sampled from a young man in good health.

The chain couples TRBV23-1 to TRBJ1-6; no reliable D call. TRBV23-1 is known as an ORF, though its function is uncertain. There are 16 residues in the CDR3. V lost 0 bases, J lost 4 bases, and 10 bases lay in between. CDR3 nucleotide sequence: TGCGCCAGCAGTCAATCGAGAAGGGAGTATAATTCACCCCTCCACTTT. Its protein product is CASSQSRREYNSPLHF.

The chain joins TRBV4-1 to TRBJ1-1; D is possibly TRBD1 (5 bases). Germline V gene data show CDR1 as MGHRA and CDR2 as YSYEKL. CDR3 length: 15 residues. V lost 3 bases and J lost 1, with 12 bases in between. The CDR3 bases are TGCGCCAGCAGCCAGTGGGGGATCCCGAACACTGAAGCTTTCTTT. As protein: CASSQWGIPNTEAFF.

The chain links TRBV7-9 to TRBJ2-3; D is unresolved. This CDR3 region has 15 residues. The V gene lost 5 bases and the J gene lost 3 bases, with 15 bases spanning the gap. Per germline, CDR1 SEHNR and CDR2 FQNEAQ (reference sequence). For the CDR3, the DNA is TGTGCCAGCAGCCCCGGACCGCCTCTTACAGATACGCAGTATTTT. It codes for CASSPGPPLTDTQYF.

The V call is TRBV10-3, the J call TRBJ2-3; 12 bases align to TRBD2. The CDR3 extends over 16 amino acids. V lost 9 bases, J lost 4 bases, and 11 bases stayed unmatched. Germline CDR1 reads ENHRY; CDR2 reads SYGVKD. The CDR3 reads CAILAGGSIGADTQYF. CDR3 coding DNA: TGTGCCATTCTAGCGGGGGGGAGTATAGGCGCAGATACGCAGTATTTT.

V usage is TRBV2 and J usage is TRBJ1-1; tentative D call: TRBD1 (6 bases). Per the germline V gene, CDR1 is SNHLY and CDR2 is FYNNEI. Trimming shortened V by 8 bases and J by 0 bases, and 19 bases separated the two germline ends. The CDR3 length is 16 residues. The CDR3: CASWEGGAPMNTEAFF. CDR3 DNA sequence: TGTGCCAGCTGGGAAGGGGGGGCGCCCATGAACACTGAAGCTTTCTTT.

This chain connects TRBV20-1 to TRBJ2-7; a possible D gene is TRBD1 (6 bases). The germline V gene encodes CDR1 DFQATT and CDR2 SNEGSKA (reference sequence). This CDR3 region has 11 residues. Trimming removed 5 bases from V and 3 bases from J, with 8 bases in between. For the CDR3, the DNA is TGCAGTGCTTTGGACAGCTACGAGCAGTACGTC. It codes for CSALDSYEQYV.

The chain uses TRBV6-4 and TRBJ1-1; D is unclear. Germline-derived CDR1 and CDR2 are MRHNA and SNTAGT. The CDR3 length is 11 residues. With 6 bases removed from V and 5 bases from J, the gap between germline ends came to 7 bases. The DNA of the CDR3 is TGTGCCAGCAGCCAGGAGACTGAAGCTTTCTTT. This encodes CASSQETEAFF.

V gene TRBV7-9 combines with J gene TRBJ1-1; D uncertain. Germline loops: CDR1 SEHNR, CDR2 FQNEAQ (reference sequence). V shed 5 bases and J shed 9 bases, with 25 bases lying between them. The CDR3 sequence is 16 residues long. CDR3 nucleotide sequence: TGTGCCAGCAGCCTCCCCCCCGGCAGATTGACCCCAAAAGCTTTCTTT. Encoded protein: CASSLPPGRLTPKAFF.

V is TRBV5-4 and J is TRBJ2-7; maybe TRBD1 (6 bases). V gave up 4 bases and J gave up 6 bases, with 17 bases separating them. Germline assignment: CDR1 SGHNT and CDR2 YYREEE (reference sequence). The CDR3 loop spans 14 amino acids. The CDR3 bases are TGTGCCAGCAGCCTAGACGGGACATCGACCGAGCAGTACTTC. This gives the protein CASSLDGTSTEQYF. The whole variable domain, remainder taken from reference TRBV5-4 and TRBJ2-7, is ETGVTQSPTHLIKTRGQQVTLRCSSQSGHNTVSWYQQALGQGPQFIFQYYREEENGRGNFPPRFSGLQFPNYSSELNVNALELDDSALYLCASSLDGTSTEQYFGPGTRLTVT.

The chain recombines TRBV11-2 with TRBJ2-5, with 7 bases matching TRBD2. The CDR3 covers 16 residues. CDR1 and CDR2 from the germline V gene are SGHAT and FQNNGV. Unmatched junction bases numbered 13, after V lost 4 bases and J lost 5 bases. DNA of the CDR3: TGTGCCAGCAGCTCCCTCGTTGGCGGGGGTGGCGAGACCCAGTACTTC. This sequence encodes CASSSLVGGGGETQYF.

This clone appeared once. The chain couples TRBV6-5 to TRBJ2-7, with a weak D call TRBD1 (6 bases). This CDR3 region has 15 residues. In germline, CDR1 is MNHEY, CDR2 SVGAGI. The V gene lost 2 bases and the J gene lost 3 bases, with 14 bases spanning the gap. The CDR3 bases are TGTGCCAGCAGTTACCCTCGGGGCAGGGGCTACGAGCAGTACTTC. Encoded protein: CASSYPRGRGYEQYF.

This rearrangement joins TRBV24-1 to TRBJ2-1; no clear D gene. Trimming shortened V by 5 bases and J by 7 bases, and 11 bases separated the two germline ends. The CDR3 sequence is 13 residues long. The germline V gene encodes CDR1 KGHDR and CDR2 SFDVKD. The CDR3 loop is CATSVSIGNEQFF. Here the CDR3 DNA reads TGTGCCACCAGTGTGAGCATAGGGAATGAGCAGTTCTTC.

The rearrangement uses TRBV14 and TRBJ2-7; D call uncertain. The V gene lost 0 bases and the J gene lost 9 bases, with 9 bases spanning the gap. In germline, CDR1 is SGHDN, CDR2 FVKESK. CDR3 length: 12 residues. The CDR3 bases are TGTGCCAGCAGCCAAGACCCGCGACGGCAGTACTTC. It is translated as CASSQDPRRQYF.

DNA of the CDR3: TGTGCCAGCAGCCAAGTTTCGGTTAACTATGGCTACACCTTC. It codes for CASSQVSVNYGYTF. This rearrangement joins TRBV3-1 (or the pseudogene TRBV3-2) to TRBJ1-2; D not resolved. The CDR3 covers 14 residues. V was trimmed by 1 base and J by 1 base, leaving 7 bases between them. CDR1 LGHDT and CDR2 YNNKEL come from the germline V gene (reference sequence).

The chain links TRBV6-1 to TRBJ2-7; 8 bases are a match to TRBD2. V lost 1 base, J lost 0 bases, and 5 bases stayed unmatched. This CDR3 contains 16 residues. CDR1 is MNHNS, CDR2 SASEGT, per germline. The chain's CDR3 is CASSEGSGGGSYEQYV. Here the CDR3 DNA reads TGTGCCAGCAGTGAAGGGAGCGGGGGTGGCTCCTACGAGCAGTACGTC.

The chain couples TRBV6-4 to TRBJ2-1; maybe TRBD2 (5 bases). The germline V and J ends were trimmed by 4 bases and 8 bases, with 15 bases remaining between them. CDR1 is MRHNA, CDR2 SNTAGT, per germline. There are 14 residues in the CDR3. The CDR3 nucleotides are TGTGCCAGCAGTGTGTCTGCCGGGGTCTATGAGCAGTTCTTC. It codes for CASSVSAGVYEQFF.

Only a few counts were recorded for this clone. The CDR3 loop reads CASSPRTSGSYEQYF. The CDR3 DNA reads TGCGCCAGCAGCCCGCGGACTAGCGGCTCCTACGAGCAGTACTTC. The J gene is TRBJ2-7, the V gene TRBV5-1; TRBD2 matches 10 bases. CDR1 is SGHRS and CDR2 is YFSETQ in the germline V gene. Germline trimming cut 4 bases from V and 0 bases from J; bases unmatched to any gene: 4. The CDR3 contains 15 residues.

CDR3 residues: CASSIRWGLSTEAFF. The CDR3 DNA reads TGTGCCAGTAGTATTCGCTGGGGCCTAAGCACTGAAGCTTTCTTT. This chain uses TRBV19 with TRBJ1-1, with TRBD1 as a possible D gene (5 bases). Trimming took 3 bases from V and 4 from J, leaving 15 bases between them. The CDR3 is 15 amino acids. Germline V gene data show CDR1 as LNHDA and CDR2 as SQIVND (reference sequence).

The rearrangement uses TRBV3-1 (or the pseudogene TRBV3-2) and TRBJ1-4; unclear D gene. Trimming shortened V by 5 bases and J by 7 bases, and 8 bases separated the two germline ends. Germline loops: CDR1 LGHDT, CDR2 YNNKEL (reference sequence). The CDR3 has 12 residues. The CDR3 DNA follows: TGTGCCAGCAGCGTAGGTAGTGAAAAACTGTTTTTT. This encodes CASSVGSEKLFF.

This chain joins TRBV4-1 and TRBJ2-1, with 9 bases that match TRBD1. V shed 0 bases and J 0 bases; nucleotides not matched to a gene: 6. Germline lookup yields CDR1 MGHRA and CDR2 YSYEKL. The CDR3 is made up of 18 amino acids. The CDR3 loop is CASSQDRGTGNSYNEQFF. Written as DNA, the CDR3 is TGCGCCAGCAGCCAAGATCGTGGGACAGGGAACTCCTACAATGAGCAGTTCTTC.

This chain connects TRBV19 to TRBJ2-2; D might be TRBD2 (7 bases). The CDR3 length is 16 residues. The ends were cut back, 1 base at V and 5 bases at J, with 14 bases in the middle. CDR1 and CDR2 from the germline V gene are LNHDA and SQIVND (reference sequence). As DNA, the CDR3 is TGTGCCAGTAGTATAGGCACAGGGAGGGTAACCGGGGAGCTGTTTTTT. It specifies CASSIGTGRVTGELFF.

The CDR3 spells CASSQAGALGETQYF. In nucleotides, the CDR3 is TGCGCCAGCAGCCAGGCGGGGGCCCTGGGAGAGACCCAGTACTTC. The chain is built from TRBV4-1 and TRBJ2-5, with a weak D call TRBD2 (7 bases). Germline lookup yields CDR1 MGHRA and CDR2 YSYEKL. The V end was cut by 3 bases, the J end by 4 bases, with 15 bases between. CDR3 length: 15 residues.

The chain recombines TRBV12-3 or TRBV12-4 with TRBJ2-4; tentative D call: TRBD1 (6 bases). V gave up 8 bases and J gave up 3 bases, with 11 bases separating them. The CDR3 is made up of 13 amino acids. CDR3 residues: CASGEGDKNIQYF. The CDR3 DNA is TGTGCCAGCGGCGAGGGGGACAAAAACATTCAGTACTTC.

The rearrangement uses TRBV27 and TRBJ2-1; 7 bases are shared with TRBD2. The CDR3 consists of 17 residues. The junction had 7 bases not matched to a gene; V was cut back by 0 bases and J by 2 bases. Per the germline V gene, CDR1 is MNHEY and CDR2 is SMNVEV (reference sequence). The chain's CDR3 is CASSLSGVRGAYNEQFF. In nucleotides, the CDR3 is TGTGCCAGCAGTTTATCGGGGGTACGGGGGGCCTACAATGAGCAGTTCTTC.

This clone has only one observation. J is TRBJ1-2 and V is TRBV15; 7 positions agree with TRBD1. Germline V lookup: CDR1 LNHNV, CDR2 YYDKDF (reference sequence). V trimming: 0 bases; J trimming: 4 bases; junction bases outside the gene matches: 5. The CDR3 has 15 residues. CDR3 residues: CATSREQGVSYGYTF. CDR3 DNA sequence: TGTGCCACCAGCAGAGAGCAGGGGGTGAGCTATGGCTACACCTTC.

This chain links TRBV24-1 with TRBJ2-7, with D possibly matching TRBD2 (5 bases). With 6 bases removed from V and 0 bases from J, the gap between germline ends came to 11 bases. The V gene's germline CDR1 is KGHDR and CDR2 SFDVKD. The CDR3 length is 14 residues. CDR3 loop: CATSPGLSSYEQYF. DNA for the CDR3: TGTGCCACCAGTCCGGGGTTAAGCTCCTACGAGCAGTACTTC.

CDR3 sequence reads: CASSVGQGLGGTQYF. The CDR3 nucleotides read TGTGCCAGCAGCGTAGGTCAGGGTTTAGGGGGGACCCAGTACTTC. The chain employs TRBV9 and TRBJ2-5, with TRBD1 as a possible D gene (6 bases). The V end lost 0 bases, the J end lost 7 bases, and 16 bases lay between the germline ends. Germline V gene sequence: CDR1 SGDLS, CDR2 YYNGEE. The CDR3 spans 15 residues.

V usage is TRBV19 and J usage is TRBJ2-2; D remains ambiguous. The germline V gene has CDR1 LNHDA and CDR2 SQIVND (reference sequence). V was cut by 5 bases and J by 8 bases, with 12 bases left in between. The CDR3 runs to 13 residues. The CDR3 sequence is CASSPRPIGELFF. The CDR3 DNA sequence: TGTGCCAGTAGTCCACGACCCATAGGGGAGCTGTTTTTT. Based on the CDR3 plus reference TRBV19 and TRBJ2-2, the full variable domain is DGGITQSPKYLFRKEGQNVTLSCEQNLNHDAMYWYRQDPGQGLRLIYYSQIVNDFQKGDIAEGYSVSREKKESFPLTVTSAQKNPTAFYLCASSPRPIGELFFGEGSRLTVL.

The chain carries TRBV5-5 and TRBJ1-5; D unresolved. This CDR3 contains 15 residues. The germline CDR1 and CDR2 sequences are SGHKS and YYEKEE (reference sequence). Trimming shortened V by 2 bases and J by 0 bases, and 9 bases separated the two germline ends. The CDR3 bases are TGTGCCAGCAGCTTTGCACCTGATAGCAATCAGCCCCAGCATTTT. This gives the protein CASSFAPDSNQPQHF.

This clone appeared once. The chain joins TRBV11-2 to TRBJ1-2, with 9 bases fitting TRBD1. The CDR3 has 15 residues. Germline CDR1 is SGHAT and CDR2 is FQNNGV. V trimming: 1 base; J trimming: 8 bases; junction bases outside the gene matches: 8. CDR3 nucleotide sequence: TGTGCCAGCAGCTTAGCGCCGACAGGGGGTCGGGGCTACACCTTC. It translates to CASSLAPTGGRGYTF.

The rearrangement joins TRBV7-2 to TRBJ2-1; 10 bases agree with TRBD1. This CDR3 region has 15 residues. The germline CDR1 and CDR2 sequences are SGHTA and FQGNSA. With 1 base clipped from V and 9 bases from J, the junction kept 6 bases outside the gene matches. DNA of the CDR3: TGTGCCAGCAGCTTAGGCCGACAGGGGGCCGGTGAGCAGTTCTTC. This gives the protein CASSLGRQGAGEQFF.